What follows describes a single TCR beta chain. The antigen is undetermined. This sample stems from a study of shared clonotypes between healthy human individuals. Whole-study results and caveats: Among donors, sharing of clonotypes was expected to be affected by sequencing depth.

Trimming removed 10 bases from V and 6 bases from J, with 9 bases in between. From germline, CDR1 is LNHDA and CDR2 SQIVND (reference sequence). The CDR3 is 11 residues long. Sequencing used immunoSEQ multiplex PCR; TCRdb keeps in-frame clones, though not all of them. The sample has about 1.5 million clones, 98% seen once. Sequencing was carried out using naive CD4+ T cells sorted from blood. The subset is: CD45RA+ positively selected. The TCR comes from a man aged 30 to 45 in good health. The chain uses TRBV19 and TRBJ2-2, with D possibly TRBD2 on 5 matching bases. The CDR3 loop reads CATLRAGELFF. CDR3 DNA: TGTGCCACCTTGAGGGCCGGGGAGCTGTTTTTT.